A single sample is the source of the 18 T cell receptor beta chains below, sequenced in a study of molecular identifiers for immune sequencing clone quantification. TCRdb itself ran the PCR reads through MiXCR, one entry per CDR3 protein. Of around 460,000 distinct CDR3 sequences in the sample, about a fifth were seen once. The sequenced material came from naive CD8+ T cells from blood, with Jurkat cell RNA spiked in. The subset here: FACS-sorted CD8+CD4-CCR7+CD45RA+ naive T cells. These receptors originate from a human donor in good health. Some libraries in this study had Jurkat cell RNA spiked in.

This clonotype was observed at least ten times. The chain carries TRBV10-1 and TRBJ2-5, with D uncertain. Per germline, CDR1 WNHNN and CDR2 SYGVQD (reference sequence). V dropped 4 bases and J dropped 1 base, with 7 bases sitting between them. The CDR3 totals 13 residues. The CDR3 sequence: CASSARIQETQYF. The DNA of the CDR3 is TGCGCCAGCAGTGCTCGAATCCAAGAGACCCAGTACTTC.

Regarding this clonotype: At one end the junction does not follow the germline gene, possibly because of a read error. The rearrangement joins TRBV12-5 to TRBJ2-3; weak D call: TRBD1 (6 bases). The CDR3 covers 17 residues. Germline V gives CDR1 LGHNT, CDR2 FRNRAP. The CDR3 loop is CASGYGAGGEGSDPQYF. The DNA of the CDR3 is TGTGCTAGTGGTTACGGAGCTGGGGGCGAGGGTTCAGATCCGCAGTATTTT.

The genes are TRBV12-3 or TRBV12-4 and TRBJ2-5; D is perhaps TRBD1 (6 bases). The V gene lost 7 bases and the J gene lost 3 bases, with 24 bases spanning the gap. CDR3 length equals 17 residues. This CDR3 is CASTPHPPGTPKETQYF. The CDR3 DNA reads TGTGCCAGCACTCCCCATCCCCCCGGGACACCAAAAGAGACCCAGTACTTC.

This clonotype was seen many times. The chain employs TRBV6-2 or TRBV6-3 and TRBJ1-1; D ambiguous. There are 15 residues in the CDR3. Germline V gene lookup returns CDR1 MNHEY and CDR2 SVGEGT. With 3 bases removed from V and 1 base from J, the gap between germline ends came to 12 bases. CDR3: CASSYGPPRNTEAFF. The CDR3 coding sequence is TGTGCCAGCAGTTATGGACCCCCGAGGAACACTGAAGCTTTCTTT.

This clonotype has ten or more counts. The gene calls are TRBV5-1 and TRBJ1-1; D possibly corresponds to TRBD1 (5 bases). The V end was cut by 4 bases, the J end by 2 bases, with 15 bases between. CDR1 is SGHRS, CDR2 YFSETQ, per germline. The CDR3 loop spans 15 amino acids. The CDR3 sequence is CASSPGTLPNTEAFF. The CDR3 DNA follows: TGCGCCAGCAGCCCGGGGACCTTGCCAAACACTGAAGCTTTCTTT. The full variable domain, with the rest looked up from reference TRBV5-1 and TRBJ1-1, is KAGVTQTPRYLIKTRGQQVTLSCSPISGHRSVSWYQQTPGQGLQFLFEYFSETQRNKGNFPGRFSGRQFSNSRSEMNVSTLELGDSALYLCASSPGTLPNTEAFFGQGTRLTVV.

Only a few counts were recorded for this clonotype. The V and J genes are TRBV7-6 and TRBJ2-7, with TRBD1 as a possible D gene (5 bases). Trimming cost V 6 bases and J 3 bases, with 15 bases left between them. This CDR3 is built from 14 residues. Germline V gene sequence: CDR1 SGHVS, CDR2 FNYEAQ. CDR3 bases: TGTGCCAGCAGTTCCTACGGGCAGGGCTACGAGCAGTACTTC. The encoded protein is CASSSYGQGYEQYF.

The chain employs TRBV20-1 and TRBJ1-1; weak D call: TRBD1 (6 bases). Germline assignment: CDR1 DFQATT and CDR2 SNEGSKA (reference sequence). The CDR3 totals 14 residues. Deletions cut 6 bases from V and 3 bases from J, with 17 bases between. The DNA of the CDR3 is TGCAGTGCCCAAAGCATGGCAGGGGACACTGAAGCTTTCTTT. This codes for CSAQSMAGDTEAFF.

This chain joins TRBV4-3 and TRBJ2-3, with a possible D match to TRBD2 (5 bases). Trimming stripped 1 base from V and 0 bases from J, with 8 bases between. Germline V gene lookup returns CDR1 LGHNA and CDR2 YSLEER. The CDR3 has 15 amino acids. In DNA, the CDR3 is TGCGCCAGCAGCCAAGGAGGGCCTAGCACAGATACGCAGTATTTT. Its translation is CASSQGGPSTDTQYF.

In regard to this clonotype: A much larger clone sits a single nucleotide away, making a read error possible. The chain combines TRBV12-3 or TRBV12-4 with TRBJ2-2; D is ambiguous. The CDR3 contains 13 residues. The CDR3 spells CTSSKGGAGELFF. The CDR3 nucleotides are TGTACCAGCAGTAAAGGTGGAGCCGGGGAGCTGTTTTTT.

In the case of this clonotype: The CDR3 end shows no conserved phenylalanine or tryptophan, and so a read error is likely. The rearrangement links TRBV20-1 to TRBJ2-7, with D possibly called TRBD1 or TRBD2 (5 bases each). There are 13 residues in the CDR3. CDR1 is DFQATT and CDR2 is SNEGSKA in the germline V gene (reference sequence). Here the CDR3 DNA reads TGCAGTGCTCGTCCGAGGGGCATGTACGGGCAGTACCTC. It encodes CSARPRGMYGQYL.

As regards this clonotype: Possible read error: a much larger clone is one base away. This rearrangement joins TRBV14 to TRBJ2-5, with TRBD1 as a possible D gene (6 bases). CDR3 size: 17 residues. Germline assignment: CDR1 SGHDN and CDR2 FVKESK. The CDR3 nucleotides read TGTGCCAGCAGCCTATCCGGGACACTGAAATCCCAAGGGACCCAGTACTTC. This translates into CASSLSGTLKSQGTQYF.

As for this clonotype: Just one base apart from a much larger clone, this may be a read error. The chain is built from TRBV15 and TRBJ1-1; D is undetermined. Germline V gene lookup returns CDR1 LNHNV and CDR2 YYDKDF (reference sequence). The CDR3 extends over 16 amino acids. The CDR3 sequence is CATSRDLVQSNTEALF. The CDR3, as DNA: TGTGCCACCAGCAGAGATCTGGTCCAGAGCAACACTGAAGCTCTCTTT.

This clonotype appeared a few times. The chain links TRBV6-5 to TRBJ1-4, with D maybe TRBD1 (6 bases). This CDR3 is built from 16 residues. Germline values: CDR1 MNHEY, CDR2 SVGAGI. V gave up 0 bases and J gave up 8 bases, with 16 bases separating them. Written as DNA, the CDR3 is TGTGCCAGCAGTTACTCCCTACAGGGAGGAGGCGAAAAACTGTTTTTT. Protein product: CASSYSLQGGGEKLFF.

The chain links TRBV6-1 to TRBJ1-2; the D is unclear. The CDR3 covers 13 residues. Trimming stripped 0 bases from V and 5 bases from J, with 7 bases between. Germline loops: CDR1 MNHNS, CDR2 SASEGT. The CDR3 DNA sequence: TGTGCCAGCAGTGAAGCACTGGGGTATGGCTACACCTTC. Protein: CASSEALGYGYTF.

V usage is TRBV6-6 and J usage is TRBJ2-7, with 7 bases matching TRBD1. CDR1 is MNHNY and CDR2 is SVGAGI in the germline V gene (reference sequence). The CDR3 is made up of 14 amino acids. V dropped 6 bases and J dropped 4; count of bases not matched to a gene: 9. The CDR3 spells CASSEPGQLYEQYF. In nucleotides, the CDR3 is TGTGCCAGCAGCGAGCCGGGACAGCTTTACGAGCAGTACTTC.

About this clonotype itself: A much bigger clone sits one base away, suggesting this may be a read error. Given the absence of the conserved phenylalanine or tryptophan at the CDR3 end, a read error is likely. The chain links TRBV30 to TRBJ2-7; no definite D call. The length of the CDR3 is 15 residues. V was pared by 4 bases and J by 2 bases, with 18 bases between. Per germline, CDR1 GTSNPN and CDR2 SVGIG (reference sequence). CDR3 DNA: TGTGCCTGGACCCCGCGGCCTACAACAACCTACGAGCAGTACCTC. This sequence encodes CAWTPRPTTTYEQYL.

The genes are TRBV12-3 or TRBV12-4 and TRBJ1-1, with D possibly matching TRBD1 (5 bases). Trimming took 3 bases from V and 4 from J, leaving 12 bases between them. The CDR3 spans 14 residues. The CDR3 sequence is CASSLAWQGTEAFF. CDR3 nucleotides: TGTGCCAGCAGTTTGGCCTGGCAGGGCACTGAAGCTTTCTTT.

This clonotype was found many times. The genes are TRBV7-9 and TRBJ1-1; 8 bases are shared with TRBD1. J lost 3 bases, V lost 6 bases, and 12 bases had no gene match. The CDR3 runs to 16 residues. Germline V lookup: CDR1 SEHNR, CDR2 FQNEAQ (reference sequence). The DNA for the CDR3 is TGTGCCAGCAGAGGAGACAGGGGCGGGCGGGACACTGAAGCTTTCTTT. It codes for CASRGDRGGRDTEAFF.